The 2 T cell receptor beta chains below were found in one sample sequenced in a study of cytomegalovirus exposure and HLA in healthy donors. PCR used 60 Vbeta primers and 13 Jbeta primers. The data were produced by immunoSEQ multiplex PCR, yet TCRdb's version contains in-frame clones alone and is incomplete. The sample lists about 150,000 clones, roughly three quarters occurring once. Sequences were obtained from PBMCs. These receptor sequences come from a woman aged 45 to 65 in good health and CMV-seropositive.

The rearrangement links TRBV6-5 to TRBJ2-7; 9 nucleotides align to TRBD1. The CDR3 has 15 residues. The germline CDR1 and CDR2 sequences are MNHEY and SVGAGI. V lost 5 bases, J lost 6 bases, and 11 bases stayed unmatched. CDR3 sequence (DNA): TGTGCCAGCAGTCGCGCCGGGACAGGGATTCCCGAGCAGTACTTC. Protein: CASSRAGTGIPEQYF.

This clone has a single count. This rearrangement joins TRBV6-5 to TRBJ1-2; TRBD1 might be the D (6 bases). The CDR3 loop spans 13 amino acids. CDR1 and CDR2 (germline): MNHEY, SVGAGI. The germline V and J ends were trimmed by 6 bases and 6 bases, with 14 bases remaining between them. The CDR3 DNA is TGTGCCAGCAGCCGGGGGGGGGCCGATGGCTACACCTTC. Translation: CASSRGGADGYTF.